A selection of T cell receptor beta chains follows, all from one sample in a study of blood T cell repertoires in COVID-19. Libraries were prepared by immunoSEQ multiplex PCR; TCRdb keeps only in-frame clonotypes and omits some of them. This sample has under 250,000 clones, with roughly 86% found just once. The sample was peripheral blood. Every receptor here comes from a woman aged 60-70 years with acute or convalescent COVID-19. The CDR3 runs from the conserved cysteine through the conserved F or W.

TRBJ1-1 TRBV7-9 CASTASGGAGAFF
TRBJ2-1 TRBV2 CASSEERGRGEQFF
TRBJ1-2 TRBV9 CASSVSVGGAGYTF
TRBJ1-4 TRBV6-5 CASRRTGINEKLFF
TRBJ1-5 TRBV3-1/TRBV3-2 CASSYYTISNQPQHF
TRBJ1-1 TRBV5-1 CASSVDRNTEAFF
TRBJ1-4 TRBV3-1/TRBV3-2 CASSQGGASNEKLFF
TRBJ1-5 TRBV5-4 CASSITGADQPQHF
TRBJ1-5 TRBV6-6 CASSYGAGASNQPQHF
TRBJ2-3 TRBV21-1 CASSKVGTGAGTDTQYF
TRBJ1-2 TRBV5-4 CASSHQGTVYGYTF
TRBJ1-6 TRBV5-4 CASSSGRTESPLHF
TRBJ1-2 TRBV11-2 CASSLGGRKMDGYTF
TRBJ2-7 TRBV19 CASSSGTSGLYEQYF
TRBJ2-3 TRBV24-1 CATSDGSQDTQYF
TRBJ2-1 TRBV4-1 CASGGGVLSNEQFF
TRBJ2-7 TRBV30 CAWSEDLLATTEQYF
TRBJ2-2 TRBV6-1 CASSVVLAGETNTGELFF
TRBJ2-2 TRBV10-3 CAISSGTVSNTGELFF
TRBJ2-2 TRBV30 CAWKQGLNTGELFF
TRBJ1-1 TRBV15 CATSRGTAPLGEAFF
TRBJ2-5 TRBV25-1 CASSKAGGGQETQYF
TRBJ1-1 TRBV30 CAWSVRGGFEAFF
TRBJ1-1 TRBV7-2 CASSPRGGTEAFF
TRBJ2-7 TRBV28 CACYPGLAGNYEQYF
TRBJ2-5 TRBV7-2 CASSPRTSGFQETQYF
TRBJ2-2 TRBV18 CASSPKVTGVNTGELFF
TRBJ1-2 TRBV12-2 CASRLRIGGSSYGYTF
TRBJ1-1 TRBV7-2 CASSHNRDTEAFF
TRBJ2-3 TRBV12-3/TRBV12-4 CASRARTDTQYF
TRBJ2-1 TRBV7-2 CASSSRPAGGYEQFF
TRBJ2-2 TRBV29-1 CSVESRGNTGELFF
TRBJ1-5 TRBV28 CASTTTSGTGGIQPQHF
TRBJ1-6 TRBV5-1 CASSTGTGDNSPLHF
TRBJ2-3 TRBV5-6 CASSIIGGGPDTQYF